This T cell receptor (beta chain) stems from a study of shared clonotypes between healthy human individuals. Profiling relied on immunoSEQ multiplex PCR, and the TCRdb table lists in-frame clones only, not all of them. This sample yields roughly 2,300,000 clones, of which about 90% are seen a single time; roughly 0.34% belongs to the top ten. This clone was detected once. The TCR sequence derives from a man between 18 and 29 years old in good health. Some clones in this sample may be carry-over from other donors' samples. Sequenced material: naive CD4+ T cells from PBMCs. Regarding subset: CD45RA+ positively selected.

Here the CDR3 reads CASSRGALRGGYTF. The CDR3 DNA is TGTGCCAGCAGCCGAGGTGCACTCCGGGGAGGCTACACCTTC. The chain uses TRBV7-2 and TRBJ1-2; D remains unclear. The V and J ends lost 5 bases and 8 bases respectively, with 18 bases between them. The CDR3 is made up of 14 amino acids. The germline V gene has CDR1 SGHTA and CDR2 FQGNSA.